This T cell receptor (beta chain) was documented in a study of blood T cells in healthy people across ages. Trimming took off 5 bases at V and 0 bases at J, with 6 bases between the two ends. CDR3 size: 13 residues. Germline V gene data show CDR1 as LNHNV and CDR2 as YYDKDF (reference sequence). Through a sample-barcoded 5' primer and a J-beta primer mix, a second PCR was run for roughly 7 to 12 cycles. Paired-end reads containing CDR3 totaled no fewer than 2.5 million for each sample. One entry per CDR3 protein results from TCRdb running MiXCR on the 5' RACE reads. Of approximately 880,000 distinct CDR3 sequences in the sample, roughly 43% are singletons; the top ten hold over 10%. The amount of total RNA extracted per sample was at least 5.5 micrograms. This clonotype has more than one count but fewer than ten.

The chain links TRBV15 to TRBJ2-3; D is ambiguous. The sequenced sample was blood. The sequence came from a man aged 25 to 45 in good health. The CDR3 region is CATSGGSTDTQYF. The CDR3 DNA sequence: TGTGCCACCAGCGGCGGTAGCACAGATACGCAGTATTTT.